This record looks at one TCR beta chain sequence and its context. The data stem from a study of blood T cell repertoires in COVID-19. Participant age was roughly 18 to 90 years, and participants resided in about two dozen US areas. V lost 7 bases and J 4 bases, leaving 16 bases between the germline ends. The CDR3 consists of 14 residues. Germline V CDR1 and CDR2: LNHDA, SQIVND (reference sequence). Original analysis: Reference gene primer amplification gave estimated nucleated cell counts. Here immunoSEQ multiplex PCR was the method, and the copy in TCRdb shows in-frame clones only, minus some. That table furnishes V, J and clone size, whereas the DNA furnished D and trimming. Of just over 300,000 clones detected, 75% to 90% appear once; the ten largest clones hold over 9%.

The receptor was derived from a middle-aged woman who had recovered from COVID-19. V and J are TRBV19 and TRBJ1-2, with a tentative D call TRBD1 (6 bases). Source material: PBMCs or T cells enriched from blood (not recorded which). DNA of the CDR3: TGTGCCAGTACCTCGACAGGAGTTATCTATGGCTACACCTTC. This codes for CASTSTGVIYGYTF.